This TCR beta chain was recovered during a study of metastatic and nonmetastatic thyroid tumors. Study outcomes and limitations: When malignant thyroid tumors were compared with benign nodules, TCR beta diversity was reportedly significantly higher in the malignant tumors. This held in both blood and tumor samples.

Germline assignment: CDR1 MNHEY and CDR2 SVGEGT. CDR3 size: 18 residues. After removal of 11 bases from V and 0 bases from J, the junction contained 18 bases not matched to a gene. No treatment of any kind had been given to any patient before thyroid surgery. With MiXCR, TCRdb reprocessed the PCR reads. The sample lists roughly 63,000 clones; 16% were seen once. Note on this clone: Its specificity is unknown. This sequence may be a read error, since a much larger clone differs from it by one base.

This receptor was taken from a male donor with papillary thyroid cancer or a benign thyroid nodule (not recorded which). Some clones in this sample may be carry-over from other donors' samples. The sample comprised blood. J is TRBJ1-3 and V is TRBV6-2 or TRBV6-3; 8 bases fit TRBD1. Here the CDR3 DNA reads TGTGCCGTTCCAACTGTTATGGAGGACAGGGCCTCTGGAAACACCATATATTTT. As protein: CAVPTVMEDRASGNTIYF.